The 9 T cell receptor beta chains given below trace back to one sample, sequenced in a study of T-cell memory formation after mild COVID-19. TCRdb reprocessed the 5' RACE reads with MiXCR, giving one entry per CDR3 protein. Of about 290,000 distinct CDR3 sequences in the sample, around 15% were seen once. The sequenced sample consisted of PBMCs or a T cell subset sorted from them (not recorded which). The receptor set was obtained from a young man who had mild COVID-19 (a few samples of this study predate the infection). Cell type and time point are not known.

This clonotype was detected a few times. The CDR3 sequence: CASSLGSGGLNNEQFF. The DNA of the CDR3 is TGTGCCAGCAGCTTAGGTTCAGGGGGCCTCAACAATGAGCAGTTCTTC. The chain carries TRBV7-6 and TRBJ2-1; TRBD1 matches 8 bases. V shed 1 base and J 5 bases; nucleotides not matched to a gene: 7. The CDR3 length is 16 residues. CDR1 SGHVS and CDR2 FNYEAQ come from the germline V gene.

This clonotype was counted a few times. The CDR3 DNA sequence: TGTGCCAGCAGTTTAACCGGGACAGGAGGGACTGAAGCTTTCTTT. It codes for CASSLTGTGGTEAFF. The chain has TRBV28 and TRBJ1-1; TRBD1 matches at 8 bases. This CDR3 has 15 residues. Germline V gives CDR1 MDHEN, CDR2 SYDVKM. V dropped 2 bases and J dropped 5; count of bases not matched to a gene: 7.

This clonotype has a handful of counts. The chain employs TRBV12-3 or TRBV12-4 and TRBJ2-4; D might be TRBD2 (6 bases). Trimming stripped 11 bases from V and 0 bases from J, with 20 bases between. The CDR3 sequence is 16 residues long. In nucleotides, the CDR3 is TGTGCCTCTGGGGGGAGGCGACGATTAGCCAAAAACATTCAGTACTTC. Residues: CASGGRRRLAKNIQYF.

The sample holds many counts of this clonotype. The chain has TRBV5-1 and TRBJ2-5; 8 bases are shared with TRBD2. With V trimmed by 2 bases and J by 5 bases, 8 bases remained unmatched. The germline CDR1 and CDR2 sequences are SGHRS and YFSETQ. This CDR3 region has 15 residues. In DNA, the CDR3 is TGCGCCAGCAGCTTTTTAGCGGGGAGTGGGGAGACCCAGTACTTC. Translation gives CASSFLAGSGETQYF.

This clonotype has more than one count but fewer than ten. The V gene is TRBV23-1, the J gene TRBJ2-7; maybe TRBD2 (5 bases). TRBV23-1 falls under the ORF class, with uncertain function. This CDR3 comprises 15 residues. Trimming took off 3 bases at V and 7 bases at J, with 19 bases between the two ends. In DNA, the CDR3 is TGCGCCAGCAGTCACCCTCTGCCCCCGGGGAGAGAGCAGTACGTC. Translating it yields CASSHPLPPGREQYV.

A few counts support this clonotype. The chain carries TRBV10-2 and TRBJ1-1; D may be TRBD1 (5 bases). CDR1 and CDR2 from the germline V gene are WSHSY and SAAADI. V lost 6 bases to trimming and J lost 2 bases, with 13 bases between them. The CDR3 is made up of 14 amino acids. CDR3 loop: CASRWTGGNTEAFF. CDR3 coding DNA: TGCGCCAGCAGATGGACGGGGGGAAACACTGAAGCTTTCTTT.

A few counts support this clonotype. V and J are TRBV4-3 and TRBJ2-1; D call uncertain. With 0 bases removed from V and 4 bases from J, the gap between germline ends came to 10 bases. The CDR3 spans 15 residues. Germline assignment: CDR1 LGHNA and CDR2 YSLEER. The CDR3 DNA sequence: TGCGCCAGCAGCCAAGACCCTAGTAGATACAATGAGCAGTTCTTC. Translated: CASSQDPSRYNEQFF.

This clonotype was seen at least ten times. The rearrangement uses TRBV7-9 and TRBJ2-2, with TRBD2 matching over 9 bases. The CDR3 has 17 residues. The germline CDR1 and CDR2 sequences are SEHNR and FQNEAQ (reference sequence). V shed 4 bases and J 5 bases; nucleotides not matched to a gene: 11. CDR3 in amino acids: CASSSTSGPLITGELFF. CDR3 bases: TGTGCCAGCAGCTCGACTAGCGGTCCCCTTATAACCGGGGAGCTGTTTTTT.

This chain uses TRBV20-1 with TRBJ2-1; no firm D call. The CDR3 is 13 residues long. Trimming took off 3 bases at V and 4 bases at J, with 10 bases between the two ends. Germline V CDR1 and CDR2: DFQATT, SNEGSKA (reference sequence). The DNA for the CDR3 is TGCAGTGCTAGCAGGACGGATTACAATGAGCAGTTCTTC. Translating it yields CSASRTDYNEQFF.